The 25 T cell receptor beta chains reported below all come from one sample, sequenced in a study of blood T cell repertoires in COVID-19. Some clones are missing from TCRdb's copy, which holds only in-frame ones; the method was immunoSEQ multiplex PCR. The sample holds about 110,000 clones, approximately 81% seen once. Source material: peripheral blood. Receptor source: a man aged 40-49 years with acute or convalescent COVID-19.

Turning to this clone: Relative to the germline gene, one junction end is altered; a read error may explain this. This chain joins TRBV7-7 and TRBJ2-5; possibly TRBD1 for D (6 bases). The CDR3 is 15 residues long. CDR1 and CDR2 from the germline V gene are SSHAT and FNYEAQ (reference sequence). The CDR3 coding sequence is TGTGCTAGCAGCCCGCACCAGGGGCCAGGGGAGACCCAGTACTTC. This gives the protein CASSPHQGPGETQYF.

The chain combines TRBV19 with TRBJ2-3; the match to TRBD1 covers 9 bases. The CDR3 has 15 amino acids. V was pared by 8 bases and J by 3 bases, with 9 bases of the junction left unmatched. Looked up from germline, CDR1 is LNHDA and CDR2 is SQIVND (reference sequence). The CDR3 loop reads CASAKGDRDTDTQYF. CDR3 bases: TGTGCCAGTGCCAAAGGGGACAGGGATACAGATACGCAGTATTTT.

This clone appeared a few times. V is TRBV3-1 (or the pseudogene TRBV3-2) and J is TRBJ2-2; D call uncertain. The CDR3 extends over 15 amino acids. The V end lost 3 bases, the J end lost 4 bases, and 12 bases lay between the germline ends. The germline CDR1 and CDR2 sequences are LGHDT and YNNKEL (reference sequence). CDR3 residues: CASSHALAVTGELFF. CDR3 sequence (DNA): TGTGCCAGCAGCCATGCTTTAGCCGTCACCGGGGAGCTGTTTTTT.

The rearrangement joins TRBV4-1 to TRBJ1-3; 7 bases line up with TRBD1. V lost 3 bases and J lost 2; bases outside the gene matches: 7. Germline-derived CDR1 and CDR2 are MGHRA and YSYEKL. The CDR3 has 16 residues. CDR3 in DNA: TGCGCCAGCAGCCAGGCTACAGGGGCCGCTGGAAACACCATATATTTT. Translating it yields CASSQATGAAGNTIYF.

The rearrangement links TRBV7-2 to TRBJ2-3; a weak D match, TRBD2 (6 bases). The V end lost 2 bases, the J end lost 1 base, and 10 bases lay between the germline ends. CDR1 and CDR2 from the germline V gene are SGHTA and FQGNSA. The CDR3 extends over 15 amino acids. The CDR3 sequence: CASSLSGVGTDTQYF. The CDR3 coding sequence is TGTGCCAGCAGCTTATCGGGGGTAGGCACAGATACGCAGTATTTT. The full variable domain, its missing parts supplied by reference TRBV7-2 and TRBJ2-3, is GAGVSQSPSNKVTEKGKDVELRCDPISGHTALYWYRQSLGQGLEFLIYFQGNSAPDKSGLPSDRFSAERTGGSVSTLTIQRTQQEDSAVYLCASSLSGVGTDTQYFGPGTRLTVL.

The gene calls are TRBV19 and TRBJ2-4; 7 nucleotides line up with TRBD1. The CDR3 runs to 15 residues. J gave up 4 bases and V 2 bases, and 5 bases lay outside the gene matches. Germline CDR1 and CDR2: LNHDA and SQIVND (reference sequence). The CDR3 nucleotides read TGTGCCAGTAGTATAATTGGGACAGCTAAAAACATTCAGTACTTC. Translation: CASSIIGTAKNIQYF.

This clone was picked up one time. This chain links TRBV7-9 with TRBJ1-4, with no clear D. V lost 4 bases and J 12 bases, leaving 27 bases between the germline ends. Germline lookup yields CDR1 SEHNR and CDR2 FQNEAQ (reference sequence). The CDR3 totals 17 residues. The CDR3 spells CASSSTNSGLPTGELFF. The CDR3 DNA reads TGTGCCAGCAGCTCGACGAATTCGGGCCTTCCGACCGGGGAACTGTTTTTT. The variable domain in full, with the rest retrieved from reference TRBV7-9 and TRBJ1-4, is DTGVSQNPRHKITKRGQNVTFRCDPISEHNRLYWYRQTLGQGPEFLTYFQNEAQLEKSRLLSDRFSAERPKGSFSTLEIQRTEQGDSAMYLCASSSTNSGLPTGELFFGSGTQLSVL.

The V and J genes are TRBV2 and TRBJ1-2; D call uncertain. Germline V gene lookup returns CDR1 SNHLY and CDR2 FYNNEI. The CDR3 is 13 residues long. Trimming left V 3 bases short and J 7 bases short, with 12 bases between. CDR3 residues: CASSESFTSGYTF. Here the CDR3 DNA reads TGTGCCAGCAGTGAGTCGTTCACGAGTGGCTACACCTTC.

The V gene is TRBV29-1, the J gene TRBJ2-3; 10 bases agree with TRBD1. Germline values: CDR1 SQVTM, CDR2 ANQGSEA. V trimming: 6 bases; J trimming: 2 bases; junction bases outside the gene matches: 8. This CDR3 spans 15 amino acids. CDR3 in DNA: TGCAGCGTCGGAAGGGGACAGGGGCTCACAGATACGCAGTATTTT. Protein product: CSVGRGQGLTDTQYF.

The rearrangement joins TRBV6-5 to TRBJ2-1, with 8 positions matching TRBD1. The CDR3 is made up of 11 amino acids. The V gene end was trimmed by 2 bases and the J gene end by 16 bases; junction bases not matched to a gene: 4. Germline lookup yields CDR1 MNHEY and CDR2 SVGAGI. The CDR3 DNA follows: TGTGCCAGCAGTTACCAGGGGGCGGACTTCTTC. Translating it yields CASSYQGADFF.

The chain has TRBV29-1 and TRBJ1-2; TRBD1 might be the D (6 bases). The V gene lost 2 bases and the J gene lost 5 bases, with 12 bases spanning the gap. The length of the CDR3 is 13 residues. Germline assignment: CDR1 SQVTM and CDR2 ANQGSEA. The CDR3 loop is CSVETGWTYGYTF. The CDR3 coding sequence is TGCAGCGTTGAAACAGGGTGGACTTATGGCTACACCTTC.

The chain recombines TRBV18 with TRBJ2-7, with TRBD1 identical over 10 bases. This CDR3 comprises 17 residues. Germline V gene sequence: CDR1 KGHSH, CDR2 LQKENI. Trimming at V came to 3 bases and at J to 5 bases, leaving 13 bases not matched to a gene. The CDR3 sequence is CASSPLGTGAARDEQYF. The DNA of the CDR3 is TGTGCCAGCTCACCTTTGGGGACAGGGGCAGCCAGGGACGAGCAGTACTTC.

The chain couples TRBV19 to TRBJ2-7; unclear D gene. Trimming removed 3 bases from V and 0 bases from J, with 6 bases in between. CDR3 size: 13 residues. CDR1 and CDR2 (germline): LNHDA, SQIVND (reference sequence). The CDR3 DNA is TGTGCCAGTAGTATTCGGGTCTCCTACGAGCAGTACTTC. Its translation: CASSIRVSYEQYF.

V is TRBV18 and J is TRBJ2-1, with 9 bases aligning to TRBD2. Per germline, CDR1 KGHSH and CDR2 LQKENI. This CDR3 contains 16 residues. V lost 3 bases, J lost 2 bases, and 5 bases stayed unmatched. The CDR3 reads CASSPYAGGAYNEQFF. Written as DNA, the CDR3 is TGTGCCAGCTCACCCTATGCGGGGGGGGCCTACAATGAGCAGTTCTTC.

The chain joins TRBV6-6 to TRBJ2-7, with D possibly being TRBD1 (5 bases). Germline lookup yields CDR1 MNHNY and CDR2 SVGAGI (reference sequence). This CDR3 comprises 14 residues. V was clipped by 6 bases and J by 2 bases, with 14 bases between them. The CDR3 region is CASSPRVGTYEQYF. Written as DNA, the CDR3 is TGTGCCAGCAGCCCCAGGGTGGGGACCTACGAGCAGTACTTC.

This clone was counted once. The chain combines TRBV10-3 with TRBJ1-1; 7 bases map to TRBD1. Germline-derived CDR1 and CDR2 are ENHRY and SYGVKD. The CDR3 totals 16 residues. With V trimmed by 6 bases and J by 5 bases, 15 bases remained unmatched. CDR3 nucleotides: TGTGCCATCAGGGAGACCGGGACAGAGATAAGGACTGAAGCTTTCTTT. Amino acid sequence: CAIRETGTEIRTEAFF.

The J gene is TRBJ2-5, the V gene TRBV7-2; TRBD2 aligns across 7 bases. CDR1 SGHTA and CDR2 FQGNSA come from the germline V gene. With V trimmed by 2 bases and J by 4 bases, 7 bases remained unmatched. The CDR3 length is 15 residues. The CDR3 loop reads CASSLNTGGGETQYF. The DNA for the CDR3 is TGTGCCAGCAGCTTAAACACGGGGGGAGGAGAGACCCAGTACTTC. Supplemented by reference TRBV7-2 and TRBJ2-5, the full variable domain reads GAGVSQSPSNKVTEKGKDVELRCDPISGHTALYWYRQSLGQGLEFLIYFQGNSAPDKSGLPSDRFSAERTGGSVSTLTIQRTQQEDSAVYLCASSLNTGGGETQYFGPGTRLLVL.

The genes are TRBV15 and TRBJ2-2; D is uncertain. CDR1 is LNHNV, CDR2 YYDKDF, per germline (reference sequence). The CDR3 loop spans 14 amino acids. The V end lost 5 bases, the J end lost 3 bases, and 10 bases lay between the germline ends. The CDR3 here is CATSDRRDTGELFF. The CDR3, as DNA: TGTGCCACCAGCGATAGGAGAGACACCGGGGAGCTGTTTTTT.

This clone has just one count. The genes are TRBV3-1 (or the pseudogene TRBV3-2) and TRBJ2-5; 9 nucleotides agree with TRBD2. V lost 4 bases to trimming and J lost 5 bases; unmatched junction nucleotides: 11. This CDR3 region has 16 residues. Germline CDR1 LGHDT, CDR2 YNNKEL (reference sequence). DNA for the CDR3: TGTGCCAGCAGCCGGGGGCTTAGCGGGAGTACGGAGACCCAGTACTTC. Its translation is CASSRGLSGSTETQYF.

The V call is TRBV19, the J call TRBJ2-6; 13 nucleotides line up with TRBD2. Germline CDR1 LNHDA, CDR2 SQIVND (reference sequence). Trimming took 8 bases from V and 3 from J; bases not matched to a gene: 7. The CDR3 consists of 17 residues. The CDR3 region is CASSTTSGRFGANVLTF. Here the CDR3 DNA reads TGTGCCAGTTCTACGACTAGCGGGAGGTTTGGGGCCAACGTCCTGACTTTC.

V usage is TRBV19 and J usage is TRBJ1-5; tentative D call: TRBD1 (5 bases). The CDR3 extends over 14 amino acids. The V and J ends lost 3 bases and 7 bases respectively, with 13 bases between them. CDR1 and CDR2 (germline): LNHDA, SQIVND (reference sequence). CDR3 coding DNA: TGTGCCAGTAGTATTCAGGGATTCGGACAGCCCCAGCATTTT. Protein product: CASSIQGFGQPQHF.

V and J are TRBV3-1 (or the pseudogene TRBV3-2) and TRBJ2-7; 14 bases map to TRBD2. The J segment lost 4 bases and the V segment lost 0 bases, leaving 2 bases of the junction unmatched. Germline CDR1 and CDR2: LGHDT and YNNKEL (reference sequence). This CDR3 has 16 residues. The CDR3 nucleotides read TGTGCCAGCAGCCAAGATAGACTAGCGGGAGGGTACGAGCAGTACTTC. It codes for CASSQDRLAGGYEQYF.

The chain carries TRBV5-1 and TRBJ2-6, with a tentative D call TRBD2 (5 bases). In germline, CDR1 is SGHRS, CDR2 YFSETQ. Trimming removed 5 bases at V and 3 bases at J, with 12 bases between. The length of the CDR3 is 15 residues. The CDR3 DNA sequence: TGCGCCAGCAGTCCCGGAGGCAGTGGGGCCAACGTCCTGACTTTC. This translates into CASSPGGSGANVLTF.

The gene calls are TRBV9 and TRBJ1-6, with 8 bases fitting TRBD1. Per germline, CDR1 SGDLS and CDR2 YYNGEE. Trimming cost V 3 bases and J 1 base; bases outside gene matches: 6. The CDR3 consists of 17 residues. CDR3 in amino acids: CASSASYRGSYNSPLHF. The CDR3 DNA reads TGTGCCAGCAGCGCCTCCTACAGGGGGTCCTATAATTCACCCCTCCACTTT.

Here the CDR3 DNA reads TGTGCCAGCAGCGCCCGGGACAGGGACCGAAAACTGTTTTTT. Protein sequence: CASSARDRDRKLFF. The genes are TRBV3-1 (or the pseudogene TRBV3-2) and TRBJ1-4; 9 bases are a match to TRBD1. Germline V lookup: CDR1 LGHDT, CDR2 YNNKEL (reference sequence). This CDR3 spans 14 amino acids. Unmatched junction bases numbered 8, after V lost 5 bases and J lost 10 bases.